The 30 T cell receptor beta chains given below trace back to one sample, sequenced in a study of control samples from healthy donors and cancer patients (dated by TCRdb to the early 2020s). Receptor libraries were prepared by the immunoSEQ multiplex PCR assay. TCRdb mirrors the immuneACCESS table, restricted to in-frame sequences. Some clones are absent from its copies; in checked studies, under half trace to an unresolved V gene, and the reason for the others is unknown. The sample table lists about 120,000 clones, roughly 90% of them with a count of one. The ten largest make up 30% to 50% of the sample. Sequencing used blood. The receptors originated from a man aged 50 or older in good health.

The chain joins TRBV29-1 to TRBJ1-1, with D unresolved. From germline, CDR1 is SQVTM and CDR2 ANQGSEA. CDR3 length: 16 residues. The V end was cut by 5 bases, the J end by 5 bases, with 24 bases between. CDR3 region: CSVRKRQTPEQTEAFF. The CDR3 DNA reads as TGCAGCGTTAGGAAAAGGCAGACACCGGAACAAACTGAAGCTTTCTTT. Full variable domain (outside the CDR3, taken from reference TRBV29-1 and TRBJ1-1): SAVISQKPSRDICQRGTSLTIQCQVDSQVTMMFWYRQQPGQSLTLIATANQGSEATYESGFVIDKFPISRPNLTFSTLTVSNMSPEDSSIYLCSVRKRQTPEQTEAFFGQGTRLTVV.

This rearrangement joins TRBV7-9 to TRBJ2-5; TRBD1 aligns across 9 bases. V trimming: 5 bases; J trimming: 2 bases; junction bases outside the gene matches: 6. Per germline, CDR1 SEHNR and CDR2 FQNEAQ (reference sequence). The CDR3 has 15 residues. The CDR3 bases are TGTGCCAGCAGCATCTTACAGGGGGCTCAAGAGACCCAGTACTTC. Translation: CASSILQGAQETQYF.

V is TRBV9 and J is TRBJ1-1; 8 bases are shared with TRBD1. The CDR3 has 15 residues. V gave up 6 bases and J gave up 1 base; unmatched junction bases: 8. Looked up from germline, CDR1 is SGDLS and CDR2 is YYNGEE. The CDR3 nucleotides read TGTGCCAGCAACTACGTAGGGACAGGGAACACTGAAGCTTTCTTT. Translated: CASNYVGTGNTEAFF.

The genes are TRBV2 and TRBJ2-7; TRBD2 might be the D (7 bases). Germline V lookup: CDR1 SNHLY, CDR2 FYNNEI. The CDR3 length is 14 residues. Trimming took 3 bases from V and 2 from J, leaving 11 bases between them. The CDR3 here is CASSEGGPTYEQYF. For the CDR3, the DNA is TGTGCCAGCAGTGAGGGGGGGCCTACCTACGAGCAGTACTTC.

The J gene is TRBJ1-2, the V gene TRBV5-6, with no clear D. CDR1 SGHDT and CDR2 YYEEEE come from the germline V gene. V shed 0 bases and J shed 6 bases, with 9 bases lying between them. The CDR3 is 13 amino acids. The CDR3 region has the DNA TGTGCCAGCAGCTTGGGGAGGAGGAATGGCTACACCTTC. As protein: CASSLGRRNGYTF. Drawing the rest from reference TRBV5-6 and TRBJ1-2, the complete variable domain is DAGVTQSPTHLIKTRGQQVTLRCSPKSGHDTVSWYQQALGQGPQFIFQYYEEEERQRGNFPDRFSGHQFPNYSSELNVNALLLGDSALYLCASSLGRRNGYTFGSGTRLTVV.

V gene TRBV5-1 combines with J gene TRBJ2-5; the D is unclear. Trimming removed 2 bases from V and 0 bases from J, with 23 bases in between. Germline CDR1 SGHRS, CDR2 YFSETQ. This CDR3 is 19 amino acids long. In DNA form, the CDR3 reads TGCGCCAGCAGCTTAAAAAACCCAAACCGAGACGGCCACCAAGAGACCCAGTACTTC. Protein sequence: CASSLKNPNRDGHQETQYF. Using reference TRBV5-1 and TRBJ2-5 for the parts outside the CDR3, the full variable domain is KAGVTQTPRYLIKTRGQQVTLSCSPISGHRSVSWYQQTPGQGLQFLFEYFSETQRNKGNFPGRFSGRQFSNSRSEMNVSTLELGDSALYLCASSLKNPNRDGHQETQYFGPGTRLLVL.

This chain uses TRBV18 with TRBJ1-4, with a weak D call TRBD1 (6 bases). The CDR3 length is 18 residues. Per germline, CDR1 KGHSH and CDR2 LQKENI. The V and J ends lost 5 bases and 2 bases respectively, with 21 bases between them. DNA of the CDR3: TGTGCCAGCTCAACGCGGACAGCGACGAGGGTCACTAATGAAAAACTGTTTTTT. It yields the protein CASSTRTATRVTNEKLFF.

J is TRBJ2-2 and V is TRBV9; D remains ambiguous. Germline loops: CDR1 SGDLS, CDR2 YYNGEE. V lost 4 bases, J lost 0 bases, and 10 bases lay in between. CDR3 length equals 15 residues. For the CDR3, the DNA is TGTGCCAGCAGCTTTCAAACCACGAACACCGGGGAGCTGTTTTTT. It encodes CASSFQTTNTGELFF.

J is TRBJ1-6 and V is TRBV5-4; D unclear. The CDR3 runs to 13 residues. The germline V gene encodes CDR1 SGHNT and CDR2 YYREEE (reference sequence). Trimming removed 3 bases from V and 10 bases from J, with 11 bases in between. The CDR3 DNA sequence: TGTGCCAGCAGCTCTGACGGGCGCTCACCCCTCCACTTT. Residues: CASSSDGRSPLHF.

Concerning this clone itself: The identical CDR3 is also encoded by other nucleotide sequences in the sample. This chain joins TRBV19 and TRBJ1-5; D not certain. CDR1 is LNHDA and CDR2 is SQIVND in the germline V gene (reference sequence). There are 14 residues in the CDR3. V was clipped by 3 bases and J by 0 bases, with 6 bases between them. Here the CDR3 reads CASSMGGSNQPQHF. CDR3 nucleotide sequence: TGTGCCAGTAGTATGGGTGGTAGCAATCAGCCCCAGCATTTT. The whole variable domain, remainder taken from reference TRBV19 and TRBJ1-5, is DGGITQSPKYLFRKEGQNVTLSCEQNLNHDAMYWYRQDPGQGLRLIYYSQIVNDFQKGDIAEGYSVSREKKESFPLTVTSAQKNPTAFYLCASSMGGSNQPQHFGDGTRLSIL.

J is TRBJ2-5 and V is TRBV12-5, with D unresolved. The CDR3 covers 11 residues. V was cut by 0 bases and J by 11 bases, with 7 bases left in between. The germline V gene has CDR1 LGHNT and CDR2 FRNRAP. The CDR3 loop is CASGLVTGQYF. The CDR3 nucleotides are TGTGCTAGTGGTTTGGTGACTGGACAGTACTTC.

The DNA of the CDR3 is TGTGCCAGCTCCCCAAATCCGACAGTTTACGAGCAGTACTTC. Translated: CASSPNPTVYEQYF. J is TRBJ2-7 and V is TRBV18, with D perhaps matching TRBD1 (5 bases). This CDR3 region has 14 residues. Between the trimmed V and J ends, which lost 6 bases and 4 bases, there was a span of 16 bases. Per the germline V gene, CDR1 is KGHSH and CDR2 is LQKENI.

The genes are TRBV6-6 and TRBJ2-7; 12 nucleotides align to TRBD2. Germline loops: CDR1 MNHNY, CDR2 SVGAGI (reference sequence). This CDR3 comprises 15 residues. Trimming took 4 bases from V and 3 from J; bases not matched to a gene: 4. The CDR3 loop reads CASSLTSGGRYEQYF. The CDR3 bases are TGTGCCAGCAGTTTGACTAGCGGGGGTCGCTACGAGCAGTACTTC.

The V gene is TRBV5-1, the J gene TRBJ2-1; 10 positions match TRBD1. J was trimmed by 2 bases and V by 4 bases; bases with no gene match: 3. CDR1 and CDR2 from the germline V gene are SGHRS and YFSETQ. The CDR3 totals 15 residues. CDR3 sequence: CASSTDRGPYNEQFF. The CDR3 nucleotides read TGCGCCAGCAGCACCGACAGGGGGCCCTACAATGAGCAGTTCTTC.

This clone has a handful of counts. V gene TRBV4-1 combines with J gene TRBJ2-7; D assignment may be TRBD1 or TRBD2 (5 bases each). This CDR3 contains 14 residues. Trimming removed 1 base at V and 5 bases at J, with 12 bases between. From germline, CDR1 is MGHRA and CDR2 YSYEKL. Written as DNA, the CDR3 is TGCGCCAGCAGCCAAGGAGGGGAAGGGAACGAGCAGTACTTC. Protein product: CASSQGGEGNEQYF.

The gene calls are TRBV6-2 or TRBV6-3 and TRBJ2-5; no firm D call. Germline V gene sequence: CDR1 MNHEY, CDR2 SVGEGT. The CDR3 contains 16 residues. V was clipped by 0 bases and J by 5 bases, with 16 bases between them. The CDR3 DNA follows: TGTGCCAGCAGTTACTCTGGCGCTGGGAAATGGGAGACCCAGTACTTC. Residues: CASSYSGAGKWETQYF.

V and J are TRBV27 and TRBJ2-7, with D perhaps TRBD2 (7 bases). Germline loops: CDR1 MNHEY, CDR2 SMNVEV (reference sequence). The CDR3 extends over 15 amino acids. Trimming took 4 bases from V and 0 from J, leaving 13 bases between them. CDR3 amino acids: CASSSGGGGSYEQYF. The CDR3 DNA reads TGTGCCAGCAGTTCCGGGGGAGGGGGCTCCTACGAGCAGTACTTC.

The rearrangement links TRBV6-5 to TRBJ1-2, with D perhaps matching TRBD1 (5 bases). Trimming removed 6 bases from V and 6 bases from J, with 14 bases in between. Germline V gene data show CDR1 as MNHEY and CDR2 as SVGAGI. The CDR3 spans 13 residues. CDR3 nucleotide sequence: TGTGCCAGCAGCCGCGGCCGGGGGAATGGCTACACCTTC. Its translation: CASSRGRGNGYTF.

This clone was picked up many times. CDR3 in DNA: TGCGCCAGCAGACCACTGGACCTTACATCTGCAACTAATGAAAAACTGTTTTTT. This codes for CASRPLDLTSATNEKLFF. The rearrangement uses TRBV5-1 and TRBJ1-4; no clear D. The CDR3 consists of 18 residues. The germline CDR1 and CDR2 sequences are SGHRS and YFSETQ. V lost 5 bases and J lost 0, with 20 bases in between. The full variable domain, its missing parts supplied by reference TRBV5-1 and TRBJ1-4, is KAGVTQTPRYLIKTRGQQVTLSCSPISGHRSVSWYQQTPGQGLQFLFEYFSETQRNKGNFPGRFSGRQFSNSRSEMNVSTLELGDSALYLCASRPLDLTSATNEKLFFGSGTQLSVL.

This chain joins TRBV25-1 and TRBJ1-2, with 9 bases identical to TRBD1. The CDR3 has 14 residues. With 4 bases clipped from V and 7 bases from J, the junction kept 7 bases outside the gene matches. Germline loops: CDR1 MGHDK, CDR2 SYGVNS. The CDR3 nucleotides read TGTGCCAGCAGTGGCCCCGGGACAGGGAGTGGCTACACCTTC. Translating gives CASSGPGTGSGYTF.

The rearrangement links TRBV9 to TRBJ1-1; D possibly corresponds to TRBD1 (5 bases). Germline assignment: CDR1 SGDLS and CDR2 YYNGEE. The V and J ends lost 1 base and 6 bases respectively, with 10 bases between them. The CDR3 contains 13 residues. The CDR3 here is CASSVNGGAEAFF. The CDR3 nucleotides are TGTGCCAGCAGCGTAAATGGGGGGGCTGAAGCTTTCTTT. Complete variable domain (other parts from reference TRBV9 and TRBJ1-1): DSGVTQTPKHLITATGQRVTLRCSPRSGDLSVYWYQQSLDQGLQFLIQYYNGEERAKGNILERFSAQQFPDLHSELNLSSLELGDSALYFCASSVNGGAEAFFGQGTRLTVV.

This clone was recorded only once. This chain connects TRBV6-2 or TRBV6-3 to TRBJ2-2, with D uncertain. This CDR3 is built from 13 residues. CDR1 is MNHEY and CDR2 is SVGEGT in the germline V gene. V lost 6 bases, J lost 5 bases, and 10 bases lay in between. Written as DNA, the CDR3 is TGTGCCAGCAGCTGGGTAGGGACCGGGGAGCTGTTTTTT. It encodes CASSWVGTGELFF.

This rearrangement joins TRBV5-5 to TRBJ2-7; unclear D gene. The CDR3 sequence is 14 residues long. Trimming took 0 bases from V and 3 from J, leaving 10 bases between them. Per germline, CDR1 SGHKS and CDR2 YYEKEE (reference sequence). The CDR3 reads CASSLDGPFYEQYF. DNA of the CDR3: TGTGCCAGCAGCTTGGACGGACCCTTCTACGAGCAGTACTTC.

This clone turned up a few times. V usage is TRBV24-1 and J usage is TRBJ1-5; D remains ambiguous. The CDR3 is 14 amino acids. V lost 5 bases and J 5 bases, leaving 12 bases between the germline ends. Germline V gene sequence: CDR1 KGHDR, CDR2 SFDVKD. CDR3 loop: CATSVPDPYQPQHF. CDR3 coding DNA: TGTGCCACCAGTGTCCCGGACCCCTATCAGCCCCAGCATTTT.

V usage is TRBV19 and J usage is TRBJ2-1; maybe TRBD2 (6 bases). Per the germline V gene, CDR1 is LNHDA and CDR2 is SQIVND (reference sequence). The V end was cut by 5 bases, the J end by 4 bases, with 15 bases between. The CDR3 is made up of 15 amino acids. CDR3 protein: CASSPTSRTYNEQFF. The CDR3 DNA reads as TGTGCCAGTAGTCCCACTAGCAGAACTTACAATGAGCAGTTCTTC.

The table lists this clone with a few counts. V gene TRBV27 combines with J gene TRBJ1-2, with a tentative D call TRBD1 (5 bases). This CDR3 has 13 amino acids. Trimming took off 2 bases at V and 7 bases at J, with 11 bases between the two ends. Germline loops: CDR1 MNHEY, CDR2 SMNVEV (reference sequence). CDR3 sequence reads: CASSLEGRGGYTF. CDR3 DNA: TGTGCCAGCAGTTTAGAGGGGCGGGGTGGCTACACCTTC.

The CDR3 sequence is CASSLRQGSFEKLFF. In DNA form, the CDR3 reads TGTGCCAGCAGCTTACGACAGGGTTCATTTGAAAAACTGTTTTTT. The chain is built from TRBV3-1 (or the pseudogene TRBV3-2) and TRBJ1-4; 7 bases are shared with TRBD1. The germline gives CDR1 LGHDT, CDR2 YNNKEL (reference sequence). The CDR3 spans 15 residues. After removal of 5 bases from V and 7 bases from J, the junction contained 10 bases not matched to a gene.

The chain employs TRBV30 and TRBJ2-5; D possibly uses TRBD1 or TRBD2 (5 bases each). The germline V gene has CDR1 GTSNPN and CDR2 SVGIG (reference sequence). The CDR3 covers 14 residues. V lost 1 base and J 5 bases, leaving 14 bases between the germline ends. The CDR3 protein is CAWSGGRSRETQYF. The CDR3 DNA reads TGTGCCTGGAGTGGGGGACGGTCTAGGGAGACCCAGTACTTC.

The chain uses TRBV7-9 and TRBJ2-7, with 10 positions matching TRBD1. Germline CDR1 SEHNR, CDR2 FQNEAQ (reference sequence). The length of the CDR3 is 13 residues. Trimming cost V 3 bases and J 10 bases; bases outside gene matches: 6. The CDR3 sequence is CASSFDRGLEQYF. The CDR3 bases are TGTGCCAGCAGCTTTGACAGGGGGCTCGAACAGTACTTC.

The chain employs TRBV9 and TRBJ1-1, with D unclear. CDR3 length: 14 amino acids. CDR1 and CDR2 from the germline V gene are SGDLS and YYNGEE. V lost 3 bases, J lost 4 bases, and 13 bases lay in between. CDR3 DNA sequence: TGTGCCAGCAGCGCGTGGCCGTCGGGCACTGAAGCTTTCTTT. Residues: CASSAWPSGTEAFF.